The clone carrying this TCR beta chain was recorded many times. Its target is not known. Breast cancer patients provided tissue from their axillary draining lymph nodes. This sample stems from a study of breast tumors, draining lymph nodes, adjacent tissues. Points from the study as a whole: Tumor T cell lymph node origin was a supported hypothesis, not proven. Tumors had less TCR diversity than lymph nodes, more than nontumor tissue. Compared with basal-like, luminal-like tumors shared significantly more repertoire with nontumor tissue. The data were judged consistent with most tumor T cells coming from lymph node and expanding in tumor.

Germline V gene data show CDR1 as KGHDR and CDR2 as SFDVKD. This CDR3 is 17 amino acids long. Unmatched junction bases numbered 10, after V lost 1 base and J lost 7 bases. TCRdb reprocessed the multiplex PCR reads with MiXCR, giving one entry per CDR3 protein. The sample includes 250,000 or so distinct CDR3 sequences, 30% seen only once; the top ten take more than 1%. The specimen sequenced was axillary lymph node tissue. The origin of this receptor is a female donor with breast cancer. Some clones in this sample may be carry-over from other donors' samples. This chain connects TRBV24-1 to TRBJ2-1, with TRBD2 matching over 9 bases. The CDR3, as DNA: TGTGCCACCAGTGATTTAGGCGTGGGGCTAGCGGGGAATGAGCAGTTCTTC. Translated: CATSDLGVGLAGNEQFF.